Listed below are T cell receptor beta chains from one sample, sequenced in a study of T cells expressing NK-cell markers. TCRdb re-called the 5' RACE reads; every CDR3 protein appears as one record, without DNA. The repertoire shows about 110,000 distinct CDR3 sequences; the top ten hold around 18%. The sample comprised blood T cells: a sorted CD56 or NKG2C T cell subset, CD4+ or CD8+ T cells, or bulk PBMC T cells (not recorded which). All receptors derive from a woman aged 18-70 years in good health. Each CDR3 is given with its conserved first and last residue.

TRBV28	TRBJ2-1	CASSFSHRAHEQFF
TRBV7-2	TRBJ1-2	CASSLDEYGYTF
TRBV10-3	TRBJ1-3	CALSAGNTIYF
TRBV19	TRBJ2-1	CASSISTGLSYNEQFF
TRBV7-2	TRBJ2-5	CASSLGRIGETQYF
TRBV19	TRBJ2-1	CASSWTRALGNEQFF
TRBV7-2	TRBJ2-5	CASSQEGQETQYF
TRBV12-3/TRBV12-4	TRBJ2-3	CASSLVGWTTDTQYF
TRBV27	TRBJ2-7	CASSRIGTSPYEQYF
TRBV29-1	TRBJ2-1	CSATDLTGNEQFF
TRBV29-1	TRBJ2-1	CSVREGAGNEQFF
TRBV19	TRBJ1-1	CASSTQGAGTEAFF
TRBV20-1	TRBJ2-7	CSARGPAHRSVEQYF
TRBV6-1	TRBJ2-1	CASSEHRTGGENEQFF